This note documents a single T cell receptor (beta chain) sequence. Its antigen is unknown. The CDR3 is 13 amino acids. V was pared by 6 bases and J by 6 bases, with 7 bases of the junction left unmatched. Germline V gene sequence: CDR1 DFQATT, CDR2 SNEGSKA (reference sequence). The sample is drawn from a study of post-analysis software for immune sequencing data. Notes on the study in general: Those with multiple sclerosis, the patient group, showed significantly lower normalized Chao1 diversity than controls. Controls showed lower frequencies than patients for roughly 5 TRBV segments, and TRBV5-6, TRBV5-1 and TRBV20-1 were among these.

Built from TCR beta cDNA, the libraries had unique molecular identifiers in them. TCRdb re-called the PCR reads through MiXCR, storing one row per CDR3 protein. The sample carries more than 500,000 distinct CDR3 sequences, less than 40% recorded once. The receptor comes from a girl younger than 18 with multiple sclerosis. Sequences were obtained from blood. The V gene is TRBV20-1, the J gene TRBJ2-3; TRBD2 aligns across 9 bases. CDR3 coding DNA: TGCAGTGCGGCGGGGGGGCTAAGTGATACGCAGTATTTT. Protein sequence: CSAAGGLSDTQYF.